The 5 T cell receptor beta chains in this list originate from one sample, sequenced in a study of blood T cells in healthy people across ages. Together with a sample-barcoded 5' primer, a J-beta primer mix was included in a second PCR lasting about 7 to 12 cycles. TCRdb analysed the 5' RACE reads with MiXCR anew, one entry per CDR3 protein. The sample yields more than 600,000 distinct CDR3 sequences, roughly 25% seen once. This sample also belongs to another study, concerning T cells of mothers and their children.

The sequencing input was blood. Receptors originate from a boy under 18 in good health.

This clonotype was counted only a few times. A much larger clone differs by one base, so this may be a read error. The genes are TRBV4-2 and TRBJ2-7, with D possibly matching TRBD2 (6 bases). This CDR3 comprises 14 residues. V gave up 1 base and J gave up 6 bases, with 13 bases separating them. CDR1 is LGHNA and CDR2 is YNFKEQ in the germline V gene. CDR3 coding DNA: TGTGCCAGCAGCCAAGCCGCGGGGCGATGCGAGCAGTACTTC. Translated, it gives CASSQAAGRCEQYF.

A few counts support this clonotype. This chain joins TRBV4-3 and TRBJ1-4, with D possibly matching TRBD1 (5 bases). Per the germline V gene, CDR1 is LGHNA and CDR2 is YSLEER. There are 16 residues in the CDR3. The V and J ends lost 0 bases and 2 bases respectively, with 10 bases between them. CDR3 amino acids: CASSQDFGATNEKLFF. In DNA form, the CDR3 reads TGCGCCAGCAGCCAAGATTTTGGGGCGACTAATGAAAAACTGTTTTTT.

In this sample, this clonotype turned up a few times. CDR3 nucleotides: TGTGCCAGCAGGCTAGTCGGGAACACCGGGGAGCTGTTTTTT. Translating gives CASRLVGNTGELFF. V usage is TRBV2 and J usage is TRBJ2-2; D not resolved. There are 14 residues in the CDR3. Germline values: CDR1 SNHLY, CDR2 FYNNEI. V was shortened by 6 bases and J by 1 base, with 9 bases between the two germline ends.

A few counts support this clonotype. The chain carries TRBV20-1 and TRBJ2-3; 11 bases fit TRBD1. The ends lost 3 bases at V and 4 bases at J; junction bases unmatched: 0. Germline CDR1 is DFQATT and CDR2 is SNEGSKA (reference sequence). The length of the CDR3 is 13 residues. CDR3: CSARGQGADTQYF. CDR3 nucleotide sequence: TGCAGTGCTAGGGGACAGGGGGCAGATACGCAGTATTTT.

This clonotype was found a few times. The chain has TRBV4-1 and TRBJ1-2; TRBD1 might be the D (6 bases). V was clipped by 1 base and J by 3 bases, with 12 bases between them. Germline V lookup: CDR1 MGHRA, CDR2 YSYEKL. The length of the CDR3 is 15 residues. CDR3 in DNA: TGCGCCAGCAGCCAAGGGGGCGCAGGGGACTATGGCTACACCTTC. Encoded protein: CASSQGGAGDYGYTF.